The T cell receptor beta chain under discussion was sequenced for a study of shared clonotypes between healthy human individuals. Germline V gene sequence: CDR1 LNHDA, CDR2 SQIVND (reference sequence). The CDR3 is 15 amino acids. Trimming at V came to 3 bases and at J to 3 bases, leaving 7 bases not matched to a gene. TCRdb's copy holds only in-frame clones and misses some; the assay was immunoSEQ multiplex PCR. Of roughly 1,000,000 clones listed, more than 75% were seen once; the top ten hold approximately 0.5%. V usage is TRBV19 and J usage is TRBJ2-7; 8 bases map to TRBD1. The sequencing input was memory CD4+ T cells from PBMCs. Subset indicated: CD45RA-negative fraction. The clonotype originates from a man younger than 35 in good health. Some clones in this sample may be carry-over from other donors' samples. This CDR3 reads CASSMAGQGLYEQYF. CDR3 nucleotides: TGTGCCAGTAGTATGGCAGGACAGGGACTCTACGAGCAGTACTTC.